The clone carrying this T cell receptor (beta chain) was counted a single time. This table comes from immunoSEQ multiplex PCR, and its TCRdb copy is limited to in-frame clones, with some not included. This sample has roughly 150,000 clones; around 80% occur once, and the top ten carry roughly 5.6%. Each participant's cohort was designated according to participant-reported clinical history. The data are from a study of blood T cell repertoires in COVID-19. At the level of the study: From the United States, Italy and Spain came samples of acute and convalescent COVID-19.

CDR3 length equals 14 residues. V was pared by 4 bases and J by 0 bases, with 10 bases between. Germline V CDR1 and CDR2: SGHRS, YFSETQ. This receptor was taken from a man between 65 and 80 years old who had been exposed to COVID-19. The chain couples TRBV5-1 to TRBJ2-5; D call uncertain. The specimen was PBMCs or T cells enriched from blood (not recorded which). The CDR3 DNA reads TGCGCCAGCAGCAGAGGCCGGGACCAAGAGACCCAGTACTTC. It translates to CASSRGRDQETQYF.